This T cell receptor (beta chain) comes out of a study of T cell changes during pregnancy in multiple sclerosis. Clones were sequenced by immunoSEQ multiplex PCR, and TCRdb holds only the in-frame ones, with some missing. Of about 93,000 clones listed, 85% to 95% are singletons. This clone was counted once. V was cut by 1 base and J by 0 bases, with 11 bases left in between. Germline CDR1 reads SQVTM; CDR2 reads ANQGSEA. This CDR3 is 15 amino acids long. Sequencing was performed on peripheral blood, taken after pregnancy. The sequence derives from a female donor with multiple sclerosis, enrolled in a pregnancy study. This chain uses TRBV29-1 with TRBJ2-3; TRBD2 might be the D (5 bases). CDR3: CSVEGILGSTDTQYF. As DNA, the CDR3 is TGCAGCGTTGAAGGGATACTAGGGAGCACAGATACGCAGTATTTT.